The present entry profiles one TCR beta chain with its context. This sample stems from a study of cytomegalovirus exposure and HLA in healthy donors. PCR was performed using 60 Vbeta and 13 Jbeta primers. Data came from immunoSEQ multiplex PCR; TCRdb stores just in-frame clones and leaves some out. This table has about 78,000 clones, 55% to 85% appearing once. This CDR3 has 14 residues. The V gene lost 4 bases and the J gene lost 5 bases, with 15 bases spanning the gap. Looked up from germline, CDR1 is SEHNR and CDR2 is FQNEAQ (reference sequence). The receptor comes from a woman aged 40 to 50 in good health and CMV-seropositive. What was sequenced was PBMCs. The gene calls are TRBV7-9 and TRBJ2-7; D is undetermined. For the CDR3, the DNA is TGTGCCAGCAGCTCCTCACTTGCGATCGACGAGCAGTACTTC. It yields the protein CASSSSLAIDEQYF.